This TCR beta chain was sequenced for a study of molecular identifiers for immune sequencing clone quantification. Comment on this clonotype: Its antigen is undetermined.

General study results and limits: Highly expanded clone sizes could end up underestimated if a barcode were shared by identical TCR molecules.

The use of previously described methods and listed TCR primers produced the bulk TCR libraries. TCRdb itself ran the PCR reads through MiXCR, one entry per CDR3 protein. Counted here are about 630,000 distinct CDR3 sequences, about 25% occurring once; the ten biggest clones make up about 0.84%. Naive CD8 T cells were picked out by sorting for CD8+CD4-CCR7+CD45RA+. The CDR3 extends over 14 amino acids. The germline V gene encodes CDR1 ENHRY and CDR2 SYGVKD. Trimming removed 3 bases from V and 4 bases from J, with 11 bases in between. Sequenced material: naive CD8+ T cells from blood, with Jurkat cell RNA spiked in. Subset specified: FACS-sorted CD8+CD4-CCR7+CD45RA+ naive T cells. This sequence was found in a human donor in good health. Some libraries in this study had Jurkat cell RNA spiked in. The chain combines TRBV10-3 with TRBJ2-3; D is perhaps TRBD1 or TRBD2 (5 bases each). The CDR3 region is CAISEGRDPDTQYF. DNA for the CDR3: TGTGCCATCAGTGAAGGCAGGGACCCAGATACGCAGTATTTT.